A selection of T cell receptor beta chains follows, all from one sample in a study of cytomegalovirus exposure and HLA in healthy donors. The repertoire was sequenced with immunoSEQ multiplex PCR; TCRdb's copy has only in-frame clones and lacks some. Among about 200,000 clones listed, approximately 80% were seen once. The sample consisted of PBMCs. The receptors come from a boy younger than 10 in good health and CMV-seronegative. The CDR3 runs from the conserved cysteine through the conserved F or W. A D gene is named only where the DNA matches it firmly. Clone size is stated in some rows and not others, as once, few, many or a class when expanded.

size	D	V	J	CDR3	DNA
NA	NA	TRBV4-3	TRBJ1-2	CASNREAGMYGYTF	TGCGCCAGTAACCGGGAGGCGGGAATGTATGGCTACACCTTC
NA	NA	TRBV10-3	TRBJ1-6	CAISDSEGVGSPLHF	TGTGCCATCAGTGATTCTGAGGGAGTTGGGTCACCCCTCCACTTT
once	NA	TRBV7-2	TRBJ1-5	CASSLRAGAGNQPQHF	TGTGCCAGCAGCTTACGGGCGGGGGCAGGCAATCAGCCCCAGCATTTT
NA	TRBD2	TRBV11-2	TRBJ2-1	CASSSTSGGANEQFF	TGTGCCAGCAGTTCGACTAGCGGGGGGGCCAATGAGCAGTTCTTC
NA	NA	TRBV4-2	TRBJ1-1	CASSQDLTGITEAFF	TGTGCCAGCAGCCAAGATTTGACGGGGATCACTGAAGCTTTCTTT
NA	TRBD2	TRBV7-2	TRBJ2-2	CASSFSGGGGGELFF	TGTGCCAGCAGCTTTAGCGGGGGGGGCGGCGGGGAGCTGTTTTTT
few	TRBD2	TRBV7-9	TRBJ2-3	CASSSSGGATDTQYF	TGTGCCAGCAGCAGTAGCGGGGGGGCAACAGATACGCAGTATTTT
NA	NA	TRBV2	TRBJ1-2	CASTNSFKCSF	TGTGCCAGCACCAATAGTTTCAAGTGCTCGTTC
NA	NA	TRBV2	TRBJ2-4	CASSEYSAGNIQYF	TGTGCCAGCAGTGAATATAGCGCCGGAAACATTCAGTACTTC
once	NA	TRBV9	TRBJ2-3	CASSAGWGGATKDTQYF	TGTGCCAGCAGCGCCGGGTGGGGGGGGGCGACGAAAGATACGCAGTATTTT
NA	NA	TRBV6-5	TRBJ2-3	CASSYKDTTDTQYF	TGTGCCAGCAGTTATAAGGACACCACAGATACGCAGTATTTT
NA	TRBD1	TRBV29-1	TRBJ2-7	CSVDPGQASYEQYF	TGCAGCGTTGATCCGGGACAGGCCTCCTACGAGCAGTACTTC
once	TRBD2	TRBV4-2	TRBJ2-1	CASSHQTSGSPYNEQFF	TGTGCCAGCAGCCACCAGACTAGCGGGAGCCCCTACAATGAGCAGTTCTTC
few	TRBD1	TRBV29-1	TRBJ2-1	CSVAKGQRDEQFF	TGCAGCGTTGCCAAGGGACAGCGTGATGAGCAGTTCTTC
NA	TRBD2	TRBV5-1	TRBJ2-5	CASSPVKRGNQETQYF	TGCGCCAGCAGCCCTGTTAAGCGGGGGAACCAAGAGACCCAGTACTTC
NA	TRBD2	TRBV5-1	TRBJ2-5	CASSLVVAGEVTQYF	TGCGCCAGCAGCTTGGTGGTTGCGGGGGAAGTAACCCAGTACTTC
NA	NA	TRBV4-2	TRBJ1-6	CASSLQGVGLNSPLHF	TGTGCCAGCAGCCTACAGGGAGTGGGTTTGAATTCACCCCTCCACTTT
NA	NA	TRBV4-3	TRBJ1-1	CASSRGGGTEAFF	TGCGCCAGCAGCCGCGGGGGTGGCACTGAAGCTTTCTTT
NA	NA	TRBV19	TRBJ1-6	CASSRLTGTNSPLHF	TGTGCCAGTAGCCGACTAACAGGGACTAATTCACCCCTCCACTTT
NA	TRBD1	TRBV7-9	TRBJ1-2	CASSLSRDRGFGYTF	TGTGCCAGCAGCCTATCCCGGGACAGGGGCTTTGGCTACACCTTC
NA	NA	TRBV6-6	TRBJ1-4	CASSYGALTGNEKLFF	TGTGCCAGCAGTTACGGCGCCTTAACAGGGAATGAAAAACTGTTTTTT
NA	NA	TRBV7-3	TRBJ2-3	CASSLRGITDTQYF	TGTGCCAGCAGCTTACGGGGTATCACAGATACGCAGTATTTT
once	NA	TRBV7-2	TRBJ1-2	CASSSDRGFYGYTF	TGTGCCAGCAGCTCGGACCGGGGGTTTTATGGCTACACCTTC
NA	NA	TRBV2	TRBJ2-3	CASSPGTDTQYF	TGTGCCAGCAGTCCCGGGACAGATACGCAGTATTTT
NA	TRBD2	TRBV7-2	TRBJ2-2	CASSFGGGSGELFF	TGTGCCAGCAGCTTTGGCGGGGGATCCGGGGAGCTGTTTTTT
NA	TRBD1	TRBV6-1	TRBJ2-2	CASSEQGTDNTGELFF	TGTGCCAGCAGTGAACAGGGGACAGACAACACCGGGGAGCTGTTTTTT
NA	TRBD1	TRBV4-3	TRBJ1-1	CASSQEVGQSKGWMAEAFF	TGCGCCAGCAGCCAAGAAGTGGGACAGAGTAAGGGATGGATGGCTGAAGCTTTCTTT
NA	TRBD1	TRBV27	TRBJ1-2	CASSFRGQGEANYGYTF	TGTGCCAGCAGTTTCCGGGGCCAGGGGGAAGCTAACTATGGCTACACCTTC
NA	NA	TRBV4-3	TRBJ1-6	CASSQDRGQGGSSPLHF	TGCGCCAGCAGCCAAGATAGAGGCCAGGGAGGGAGTTCACCCCTCCACTTT
NA	NA	TRBV7-2	TRBJ2-5	CASSLDSSLETQYF	TGTGCCAGCAGCTTAGACTCAAGTTTGGAGACCCAGTACTTC
NA	TRBD1	TRBV6-5	TRBJ1-2	CASSRDRGEDGYTF	TGTGCCAGCAGTCGGGACAGGGGGGAGGATGGCTACACCTTC
NA	TRBD1	TRBV13	TRBJ2-7	CASSRGLGQGSYEQYF	TGTGCCAGCAGCCGCGGGCTGGGACAGGGGTCCTACGAGCAGTACTTC
NA	NA	TRBV4-2	TRBJ1-1	CASSQDRLNTEAFF	TGTGCCAGCAGCCAAGACCGGTTGAACACTGAAGCTTTCTTT
NA	NA	TRBV18	TRBJ2-5	CRVQETQYF	TGCCGAGTGCAAGAGACCCAGTACTTC
NA	NA	TRBV4-3	TRBJ1-2	CASSQDTNRLYGYTF	TGCGCCAGCAGCCAAGATACTAATAGACTCTATGGCTACACCTTC
few	NA	TRBV5-1	TRBJ2-5	CASSLVVTPEGQYF	TGCGCCAGCAGCTTGGTAGTGACGCCGGAGGGCCAGTACTTC
NA	NA	TRBV6-5	TRBJ1-1	CASTPQEGNTEAFF	TGTGCCAGCACGCCCCAGGAGGGAAACACTGAAGCTTTCTTT
NA	NA	TRBV18	TRBJ2-7	CASSPNGAGEIAEQYF	TGTGCCAGCTCACCAAATGGGGCAGGGGAGATTGCCGAGCAGTACTTC
NA	NA	TRBV27	TRBJ2-1	CASSLHLPIGQFEQFF	TGTGCCAGCAGTTTACACCTTCCGATAGGACAGTTCGAGCAGTTCTTC
NA	NA	TRBV10-3	TRBJ1-2	CAAMRVRVLPYGYTF	TGTGCCGCCATGAGGGTAAGGGTGTTACCCTATGGCTACACCTTC
NA	TRBD1	TRBV6-1	TRBJ2-1	CASSQGQGSYKQFF	TGTGCCAGCAGCCAGGGACAGGGATCCTATAAGCAGTTCTTC
once	TRBD2	TRBV4-3	TRBJ2-7	CASSQESSGGTSTYEQYF	TGCGCCAGCAGCCAGGAGAGCTCTGGCGGGACTAGTACCTACGAGCAGTACTTC
NA	TRBD1	TRBV4-3	TRBJ2-7	CASSQGAGGAYEQYF	TGCGCCAGCAGCCAAGGGGCAGGGGGTGCCTACGAGCAGTACTTC
NA	TRBD1	TRBV6-1	TRBJ1-5	CASNDRGNQPQHF	TGTGCCAGTAACGACAGGGGAAATCAGCCCCAGCATTTT
NA	TRBD1	TRBV5-1	TRBJ2-7	CASRGQGVYEQYF	TGCGCCAGCAGGGGGCAGGGGGTCTACGAGCAGTACTTC
few	NA	TRBV13	TRBJ1-1	CASSPQGRTEAFF	TGTGCCAGCTCGCCTCAGGGGAGAACTGAAGCTTTCTTT
NA	TRBD1	TRBV19	TRBJ1-6	CASSRHNRGSYNSPLHF	TGTGCCAGTAGTCGACATAACAGGGGCTCCTATAATTCACCCCTCCACTTT
NA	NA	TRBV6-6	TRBJ1-6	CASRDRTLYNSPLHF	TGTGCCAGCAGAGACAGGACCCTCTATAATTCACCCCTCCACTTT
NA	TRBD1	TRBV5-6	TRBJ2-7	CASSLRRQGAKITYEQYF	TGTGCCAGCAGCTTAAGAAGACAGGGGGCTAAGATTACCTACGAGCAGTACTTC